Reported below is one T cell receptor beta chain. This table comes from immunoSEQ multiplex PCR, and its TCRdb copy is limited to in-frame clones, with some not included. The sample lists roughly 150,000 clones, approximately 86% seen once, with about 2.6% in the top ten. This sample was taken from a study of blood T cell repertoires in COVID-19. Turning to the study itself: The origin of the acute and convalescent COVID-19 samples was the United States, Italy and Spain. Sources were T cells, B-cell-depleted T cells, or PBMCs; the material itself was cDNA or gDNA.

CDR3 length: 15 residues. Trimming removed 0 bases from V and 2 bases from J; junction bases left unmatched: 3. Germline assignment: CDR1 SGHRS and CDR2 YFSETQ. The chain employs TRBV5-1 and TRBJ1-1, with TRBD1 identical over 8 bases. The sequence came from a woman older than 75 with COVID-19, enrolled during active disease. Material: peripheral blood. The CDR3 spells CASSLGGQGNTEAFF. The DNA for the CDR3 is TGCGCCAGCAGCTTGGGCGGACAGGGTAACACTGAAGCTTTCTTT.